This T cell receptor beta chain was sequenced during a study of blood T cells in healthy people across ages. Unmatched junction bases numbered 13, after V lost 5 bases and J lost 2 bases. Germline V gene data show CDR1 as SGHDT and CDR2 as YYEEEE. The CDR3 runs to 18 residues. A sample-barcoded 5' primer and a J-beta primer mix were used in a second PCR of about 6 to 11 cycles. TCRdb processed the 5' RACE reads anew with MiXCR; each CDR3 protein has one entry. The table lists hundreds of thousands of distinct CDR3 sequences, approximately 30% of them singletons. This clonotype was sampled from an elderly woman in good health. V and J are TRBV5-6 and TRBJ2-3; 11 bases fit TRBD2. The sequenced sample was blood. The CDR3 DNA is TGTGCCAGCAGGAGCTGGGTTGGGACTAGCGGTTTCACAGATACGCAGTATTTT. Translating gives CASRSWVGTSGFTDTQYF.